Each of the 10 T cell receptor beta chains below was sequenced from the same sample in a study of shared clonotypes between healthy human individuals. The repertoire was sequenced with immunoSEQ multiplex PCR; TCRdb's copy has only in-frame clones and lacks some. The profile shows 190,000 or so clones, approximately 61% of them singletons. The sequencing sample was made of memory CD4+ T cells sorted from blood. Subset here: CD45RA-negative fraction. The receptor set was obtained from a man under 40 in good health.

The rearrangement links TRBV30 to TRBJ2-7; TRBD2 is a possible D gene (6 bases). Germline V gives CDR1 GTSNPN, CDR2 SVGIG (reference sequence). The CDR3 length is 15 residues. V was shortened by 3 bases and J by 5 bases, with 20 bases between the two germline ends. The CDR3 DNA is TGTGCCTGGAGCTCATGGGGCGGGGTCCAGGACGAGCAGTACTTC. This encodes CAWSSWGGVQDEQYF.

The chain is built from TRBV18 and TRBJ2-1, with 8 bases identical to TRBD2. The CDR3 is made up of 15 amino acids. The trim removed 5 bases at V and 6 bases at J, leaving 9 bases unmatched. In germline, CDR1 is KGHSH, CDR2 LQKENI. The CDR3, as DNA: TGTGCCAGCTCAGGGGGCGGGAGGACGTTCAATGAGCAGTTCTTC. This codes for CASSGGGRTFNEQFF.

This sequence joins TRBV18 and TRBJ1-2; TRBD1 agrees at 8 bases. The V segment lost 3 bases and the J segment 4 bases; nucleotides outside the gene matches: 4. Germline V gives CDR1 KGHSH, CDR2 LQKENI. The CDR3 consists of 14 residues. The CDR3 loop reads CASSPGQAIYGYTF. The CDR3 bases are TGTGCCAGCTCACCGGGACAGGCAATCTATGGCTACACCTTC.

Turning to this clone: At one end the junction does not follow the germline gene, possibly because of a read error. J is TRBJ2-7 and V is TRBV28; TRBD2 matches 7 bases. The CDR3 covers 11 residues. Germline values: CDR1 MDHEN, CDR2 SYDVKM. The DNA for the CDR3 is TGTGCCAGCAGTTTAACGGGGGGACCAGACTTC. Its translation: CASSLTGGPDF.

This sequence joins TRBV28 and TRBJ2-7; either TRBD1 or TRBD2 may supply D (6 bases each). In germline, CDR1 is MDHEN, CDR2 SYDVKM. Trimming left V 4 bases short and J 6 bases short, with 22 bases between. This CDR3 has 16 residues. DNA for the CDR3: TGTGCCAGCAGTTCCGGAGGGGGATTAGATCGTGGCGAGCAGTACTTC. Translation gives CASSSGGGLDRGEQYF.

The chain recombines TRBV5-1 with TRBJ2-1; maybe TRBD1 (6 bases). Trimming removed 2 bases at V and 5 bases at J, with 20 bases between. The CDR3 has 17 residues. Germline values: CDR1 SGHRS, CDR2 YFSETQ. In nucleotides, the CDR3 is TGCGCCAGCAGCTTTAGGGGACGAGGGGGATTTGACAATGAGCAGTTCTTC. This codes for CASSFRGRGGFDNEQFF.

The rearrangement links TRBV19 to TRBJ2-1, with D unresolved. The germline gives CDR1 LNHDA, CDR2 SQIVND (reference sequence). V lost 4 bases and J lost 6, with 7 bases in between. There are 12 residues in the CDR3. The CDR3 loop reads CASSKESNEQFF. CDR3 DNA: TGTGCCAGTAGTAAGGAGAGCAATGAGCAGTTCTTC. Based on the CDR3 plus reference TRBV19 and TRBJ2-1, the full variable domain is DGGITQSPKYLFRKEGQNVTLSCEQNLNHDAMYWYRQDPGQGLRLIYYSQIVNDFQKGDIAEGYSVSREKKESFPLTVTSAQKNPTAFYLCASSKESNEQFFGPGTRLTVL.

The chain joins TRBV5-1 to TRBJ2-1; the match to TRBD2 covers 9 bases. The CDR3 spans 16 residues. V was pared by 1 base and J by 8 bases, with 10 bases of the junction left unmatched. Germline V gene data show CDR1 as SGHRS and CDR2 as YFSETQ. The DNA for the CDR3 is TGCGCCAGCAGCTTGATGGGGGGCGGGAGGGCCTATGAGCAGTTCTTC. It specifies CASSLMGGGRAYEQFF.

This sequence joins TRBV10-3 and TRBJ1-2; the D gene is possibly TRBD1 (5 bases). This CDR3 contains 13 residues. CDR1 ENHRY and CDR2 SYGVKD come from the germline V gene. V lost 10 bases, J lost 2 bases, and 14 bases lay in between. The CDR3: CATHRGENYGYTF. The CDR3 coding sequence is TGTGCCACCCATCGAGGGGAGAACTATGGCTACACCTTC.

In its sample, this clone was seen a few times. The chain uses TRBV5-1 and TRBJ1-1; D uncertain. The V and J ends lost 4 bases and 4 bases respectively, with 11 bases between them. Germline V CDR1 and CDR2: SGHRS, YFSETQ. This CDR3 contains 13 residues. The CDR3 DNA reads TGCGCCAGCAGCGCGGACCCAACCACTGAAGCTTTCTTT. Its translation: CASSADPTTEAFF.